This TCR beta chain was identified during a study of Ad26.COV2.S vaccination and SARS-CoV-2 variants. Trimming took off 4 bases at V and 5 bases at J, with 17 bases between the two ends. There are 15 residues in the CDR3. In germline, CDR1 is SGHRS, CDR2 YFSETQ. Sequenced by immunoSEQ multiplex PCR; TCRdb stores in-frame clones only, minus some. The data show some 390,000 clones, about nine tenths seen once. The treatment denotes: about 20 received Ad26.COV2.S at low or high dose, single or two shots; 5 received placebo; per-sample allocation not given. The samples date from day 63 after the first vaccine or placebo injection.

This sequence was found in a person between 18 and 60 years old who received the Ad26.COV2.S COVID-19 vaccine or a placebo. The chain has TRBV5-1 and TRBJ2-3, with D perhaps being TRBD1 or TRBD2 (5 bases each). This material consisted of peripheral blood, taken in a trial of Ad26.COV2.S vaccine versus placebo. The CDR3 DNA sequence: TGCGCCAGCAGCCCCTTGGGAGACAGCGGAGATACGCAGTATTTT. Protein product: CASSPLGDSGDTQYF.